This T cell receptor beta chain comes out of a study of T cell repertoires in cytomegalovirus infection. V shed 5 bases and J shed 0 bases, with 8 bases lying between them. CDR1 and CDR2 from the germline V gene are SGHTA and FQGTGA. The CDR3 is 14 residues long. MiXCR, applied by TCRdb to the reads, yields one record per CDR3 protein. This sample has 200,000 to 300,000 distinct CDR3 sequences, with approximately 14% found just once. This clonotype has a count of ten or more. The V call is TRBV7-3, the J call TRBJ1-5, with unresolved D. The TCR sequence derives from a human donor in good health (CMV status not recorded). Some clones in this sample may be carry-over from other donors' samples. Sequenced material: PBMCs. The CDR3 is CASSPQYSNQPQHF. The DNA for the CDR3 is TGTGCCAGCAGCCCTCAATATAGCAATCAGCCCCAGCATTTT.